Following are 10 T cell receptor beta chains from one sample sequenced in a study of shared clonotypes between healthy human individuals. Profiled with immunoSEQ multiplex PCR; TCRdb holds only in-frame clones, not every one. This sample has fewer than 1 million clones, with 90% to 97% found just once. Terminally differentiated effector memory CD45RA+ cells were left out of the naive CD8 fraction, which was CD45RO-negative and positively selected for CCR7. The sequencing input was naive CD8+ T cells sorted from blood. These receptors all come from a man under 40 in good health.

The chain is built from TRBV29-1 and TRBJ2-7, with 7 positions matching TRBD1. The CDR3 is 13 residues long. Germline CDR1 SQVTM, CDR2 ANQGSEA. V dropped 1 base and J dropped 3; count of bases not matched to a gene: 3. CDR3 DNA: TGCAGCGTTGAAGCCCGGGACAGCTACGAGCAGTACTTC. Translating it yields CSVEARDSYEQYF.

This clone was picked up a small number of times. The chain is built from TRBV11-2 and TRBJ2-1; 7 positions agree with TRBD1. V trimming: 4 bases; J trimming: 10 bases; junction bases outside the gene matches: 10. The CDR3 runs 14 residues. Germline V gene lookup returns CDR1 SGHAT and CDR2 FQNNGV. The CDR3 loop is CASSYPARGWEQFF. The CDR3 DNA reads TGTGCCAGCAGCTACCCCGCCAGGGGGTGGGAGCAGTTCTTC.

The chain links TRBV7-9 to TRBJ2-2, with 7 nucleotides matching TRBD1. Trimming cost V 2 bases and J 1 base; bases outside gene matches: 4. This CDR3 spans 16 amino acids. Germline CDR1 reads SEHNR; CDR2 reads FQNEAQ (reference sequence). CDR3 coding DNA: TGTGCCAGCAGCTTAATAGGGACAGAGAACACCGGGGAGCTGTTTTTT. It is translated as CASSLIGTENTGELFF. The variable domain in full, with the rest retrieved from reference TRBV7-9 and TRBJ2-2, is DTGVSQNPRHKITKRGQNVTFRCDPISEHNRLYWYRQTLGQGPEFLTYFQNEAQLEKSRLLSDRFSAERPKGSFSTLEIQRTEQGDSAMYLCASSLIGTENTGELFFGEGSRLTVL.

This chain links TRBV9 with TRBJ2-7, with D unclear. Germline CDR1 is SGDLS and CDR2 is YYNGEE. V lost 3 bases, J lost 5 bases, and 9 bases lay in between. This CDR3 is 12 amino acids long. The CDR3 sequence is CASSGARDEQYF. For the CDR3, the DNA is TGTGCCAGCAGCGGAGCTAGAGACGAGCAGTACTTC.

The chain links TRBV19 to TRBJ1-5; 11 bases match TRBD1. This CDR3 has 17 amino acids. V lost 5 bases and J lost 2; bases outside the gene matches: 8. Looked up from germline, CDR1 is LNHDA and CDR2 is SQIVND (reference sequence). The CDR3 sequence: CASSVGQGVAGNQPQHF. The CDR3 DNA follows: TGTGCCAGTAGTGTGGGACAGGGGGTTGCGGGCAATCAGCCCCAGCATTTT.

V and J are TRBV30 and TRBJ1-3; no clear D. Trimming shortened V by 0 bases and J by 3 bases, and 9 bases separated the two germline ends. The germline V gene has CDR1 GTSNPN and CDR2 SVGIG (reference sequence). The CDR3 has 14 amino acids. The CDR3 DNA reads TGTGCCTGGAGTGTAGAGGGCTTTGGAAACACCATATATTTT. Residues: CAWSVEGFGNTIYF.

J is TRBJ2-3 and V is TRBV15, with 7 bases identical to TRBD1. J was trimmed by 0 bases and V by 7 bases; bases with no gene match: 7. The CDR3 is 15 amino acids. Germline CDR1 and CDR2: LNHNV and YYDKDF (reference sequence). CDR3 region: CATTVGQHSTDTQYF. CDR3 nucleotides: TGTGCCACCACGGTGGGACAGCATAGCACAGATACGCAGTATTTT. Together with reference TRBV15 and TRBJ2-3, the CDR3 gives the full variable domain: DAMVIQNPRYQVTQFGKPVTLSCSQTLNHNVMYWYQQKSSQAPKLLFHYYDKDFNNEADTPDNFQSRRPNTSFCFLDIRSPGLGDTAMYLCATTVGQHSTDTQYFGPGTRLTVL.

This chain connects TRBV18 to TRBJ1-2; perhaps TRBD1 as D (5 bases). This CDR3 has 15 residues. With 4 bases removed from V and 3 bases from J, the gap between germline ends came to 15 bases. From germline, CDR1 is KGHSH and CDR2 LQKENI. CDR3: CASSLPGTGYYGYTF. CDR3 nucleotide sequence: TGTGCCAGCTCACTGCCCGGGACGGGATACTATGGCTACACCTTC. Complete variable domain (other parts from reference TRBV18 and TRBJ1-2): NAGVMQNPRHLVRRRGQEARLRCSPMKGHSHVYWYRQLPEEGLKFMVYLQKENIIDESGMPKERFSAEFPKEGPSILRIQQVVRGDSAAYFCASSLPGTGYYGYTFGSGTRLTVV.

This chain joins TRBV4-3 and TRBJ1-3; unclear D gene. Germline CDR1 and CDR2: LGHNA and YSLEER. Trimming pared 1 base from V and 3 bases from J, leaving 4 bases between. This CDR3 has 13 residues. The CDR3 here is CASSQVRGNTIYF. The CDR3 region has the DNA TGCGCCAGCAGCCAAGTTCGTGGAAACACCATATATTTT.

This sequence joins TRBV27 and TRBJ2-1, with 8 nucleotides matching TRBD1. The CDR3 loop spans 15 amino acids. With V trimmed by 1 base and J by 5 bases, 4 bases remained unmatched. Germline CDR1 MNHEY, CDR2 SMNVEV (reference sequence). CDR3 sequence (DNA): TGTGCCAGCAGTTTATATCCGGACAGGGACAATGAGCAGTTCTTC. Residues: CASSLYPDRDNEQFF.